This T cell receptor (beta chain) was obtained from a study of blood T cells in healthy people across ages (dated by TCRdb to between 2014 and 2017). Study-wide context: In model experiments, roughly one uniquely barcoded TCR beta cDNA molecule per two T cells was captured by template switching. Four age groups were formed from the donors: young (average 16 years), middle-aged (around 37), aged (around 68) and long-lived (less than 85). For two donors (one aged 18 to 30 and one aged 80 or older), the study analyzed two additional independent replicas of 1 million unique cDNA reads from the same blood draw. To track age-related changes in TCR beta repertoire diversity, the study relied on deep sequencing normalized with unique cDNA molecular identifiers. To avoid experimental bias, donors of different ages were spread randomly across the sequencing lanes.

Donors were a few dozen systemically healthy Caucasian individuals from Russia aged roughly 6 to 100 years. Roughly 10 milliliters of peripheral blood were collected from each donor into EDTA-treated Vacutainer tubes. Ficoll-Paque density-gradient centrifugation was used to isolate PBMCs, with at least 6.5 million per sample. Trizol reagent was used to extract total RNA from PBMCs, with at least 6 micrograms per sample. For every donor, an aliquot of PBMCs went through flow cytometry to measure the percentages of naive CD45RAhigh/CD27high T cells. Study-wide findings and limitations: Since profiling was done on bulk unsorted PBMCs, naive and antigen-experienced compartments could not be conclusively compared. Observed TCR beta diversity correlated strongly with the percentage of naive T cells measured by flow cytometry. Compared with the aged group, more naive CD4+ T cells, fewer expanded clones and increased TCR diversity were shown by the long-lived group, suggesting age selection. Observed TCR beta diversity per million T cells fell roughly linearly with age, and a significant reduction was already apparent by age roughly 40. Because donor CMV infection status was unknown, age-related changes in expanded clonotypes were potentially confounded. Estimates of total diversity based on one million sequenced T cells were considered lower bounds and underestimates.

This clonotype was counted only a few times. Its antigen target is currently unknown. No clone much larger than this one lies a single base away; base qualities are absent. Preparation of the library involved 5' RACE. Sequencing used an Illumina HiSeq 2500. A second PCR of roughly 7 to 11 cycles was performed with a sample-barcoded 5' primer and a J-beta primer mix. A unique molecular identifier was introduced onto each TCR beta cDNA molecule by a template-switch 5' adaptor carrying 12 random nucleotides. Each sample yielded at least 3 million CDR3-containing paired-end reads. First-strand cDNA synthesis was performed from all RNA using the Mint cDNA synthesis kit, with priming by a TRBC-specific oligonucleotide. Following uracil-DNA glycosylase treatment, all cDNA underwent a first 18-cycle PCR with the universal primers M1SS and BC2_uni_R. Regarding the original processing steps: Normalization of each sample was performed by random selection of 1 million high-quality reads, each carrying a distinct molecular identifier. Reads with shared molecular identifiers were discarded instead of being binned into consensus sequences. MiTCR, run with a Q25 quality threshold and the strictest error-elimination algorithm, handled CDR3 identification, clonotype clustering and error correction. A nonparametric unseen species model with Euler transformation was used to estimate lower-bound total TCR beta diversity. TCRdb trimmed public reads at Q25 via fastp, called clones via MiXCR and kept in-frame beta chains. All rows with the same CDR3 protein become a single entry with the most common DNA and genes. The V and J calls and clone size come from TCRdb's table, not from the authors' own analysis. The sample profile shows roughly 1,700,000 distinct CDR3 sequences; 28% of them were found once. About 7.7% of the sample belongs to the ten largest clones.

V and J are truncated by 5 bases and 2 bases respectively, leaving an intervening sequence of 13 bases. Counted from cysteine to phenylalanine, this CDR3 has 14 amino acids. Left in the record is the CDR3 DNA by itself, 42 bases read in frame from the first base. CDR1 MNHNY and CDR2 SVGAGI were looked up in the germline V gene (reference sequence). The receptor was isolated from a woman aged 25 to 39 in good health. The chain couples TRBV6-6 to TRBJ2-7, with an unclear D gene assignment. Sequenced input: blood. The CDR3 protein sequence reads: CASSQAGLPYEQYF. In nucleotides, the sequence is TGTGCCAGCAGTCAGGCCGGGCTCCCCTACGAGCAGTACTTC.